One sample yielded the 9 T cell receptor beta chains listed below, sequenced in a study of T cells in Graves' hyperthyroidism and ophthalmopathy. RNA transcripts provided the source from which TCR beta CDR3 regions were amplified. In the first-round RT-PCR of the TCR CDR3, the HTBI primer set was used. Each CDR3 protein is one row after TCRdb ran MiXCR on the multiplex PCR reads. The repertoire holds around 700,000 distinct CDR3 sequences, with around 19% as singletons. The specimen sequenced was blood. All receptors derive from a woman in her fifties or sixties with Graves' hyperthyroidism that later progressed to Graves' ophthalmopathy.

In regard to this clonotype: With a much larger clone just one base away, this may be a read error. The chain combines TRBV12-3 or TRBV12-4 with TRBJ1-4, with a weak D call TRBD1 (5 bases). The CDR3 extends over 11 amino acids. CDR3 nucleotide sequence: TGTGCCACCGGGACTAATGATAAACTGTTTTTT. It encodes CATGTNDKLFF.

The chain recombines TRBV5-1 with TRBJ1-5; D might be TRBD1 (5 bases). Trimming removed 0 bases from V and 2 bases from J, with 12 bases in between. Germline CDR1 SGHRS, CDR2 YFSETQ. This CDR3 has 16 residues. The CDR3 nucleotides read TGCGCCAGCAGCTTGGGAGAGGGGTTCGGCAATCAGCCCCAGCATTTT. As protein: CASSLGEGFGNQPQHF. Looking up the rest from reference TRBV5-1 and TRBJ1-5 gives the full variable domain: KAGVTQTPRYLIKTRGQQVTLSCSPISGHRSVSWYQQTPGQGLQFLFEYFSETQRNKGNFPGRFSGRQFSNSRSEMNVSTLELGDSALYLCASSLGEGFGNQPQHFGDGTRLSIL.

The chain links TRBV4-1 to TRBJ1-2, with TRBD1 as a possible D gene (5 bases). This CDR3 spans 17 amino acids. CDR1 and CDR2 (germline): MGHRA, YSYEKL. Trimming cost V 0 bases and J 4 bases, with 18 bases left between them. The CDR3 coding sequence is TGCGCCAGCAGCCAAGATAGTAAGGCAGGGAGAATCTATGGCTACACCTTC. This codes for CASSQDSKAGRIYGYTF.

This chain uses TRBV5-1 with TRBJ1-6, with 7 bases aligning to TRBD1. CDR1 is SGHRS, CDR2 YFSETQ, per germline. Unmatched junction bases numbered 8, after V lost 3 bases and J lost 2 bases. The CDR3 length is 17 residues. The chain's CDR3 is CASSSATGATYNSPLHF. The CDR3 DNA sequence: TGCGCCAGCAGCTCTGCCACAGGGGCAACCTATAATTCACCCCTCCACTTT.

On this clonotype itself: Given a much more abundant clone one base away, this may be a read error. The chain joins TRBV20-1 to TRBJ1-5; D unclear. The CDR3 length is 15 residues. The germline V gene encodes CDR1 DFQATT and CDR2 SNEGSKA (reference sequence). Trimming took off 5 bases at V and 4 bases at J, with 18 bases between the two ends. DNA for the CDR3: TGCAGTGCTCAAACAGATCCCCTGGCAAATCAGCCCCAGCATTTT. Translating gives CSAQTDPLANQPQHF.

In its sample, this clonotype was seen a few times. The V gene is TRBV12-3 or TRBV12-4, the J gene TRBJ1-6; possible D gene TRBD1, 5 bases. The CDR3 extends over 14 amino acids. V lost 7 bases to trimming and J lost 14 bases, with 21 bases between them. The CDR3 DNA sequence: TGTGCCAGCAATAAGGGACTTTTACCCTCAACCCTCCACTTT. Protein product: CASNKGLLPSTLHF.

This chain joins TRBV20-1 and TRBJ2-7, with TRBD2 matching over 12 bases. Germline CDR1 reads DFQATT; CDR2 reads SNEGSKA (reference sequence). There are 14 residues in the CDR3. With 4 bases clipped from V and 3 bases from J, the junction kept 4 bases outside the gene matches. In DNA form, the CDR3 reads TGCAGTGCTACGCTAGCGGGGGGGGTCTACGAGCAGTACTTC. The encoded protein is CSATLAGGVYEQYF.

This clonotype was recorded many times. The V gene is TRBV10-3, the J gene TRBJ2-3; 8 nucleotides match TRBD2. The CDR3 sequence is 17 residues long. The germline V gene encodes CDR1 ENHRY and CDR2 SYGVKD. Unmatched junction bases numbered 7, after V lost 0 bases and J lost 2 bases. CDR3 protein: CAISESGLGTLTDTQYF. The CDR3 DNA follows: TGTGCCATCAGTGAGTCGGGACTAGGGACACTCACAGATACGCAGTATTTT.

This chain joins TRBV19 and TRBJ1-1, with unresolved D. The germline V gene has CDR1 LNHDA and CDR2 SQIVND (reference sequence). V was pared by 3 bases and J by 7 bases, with 6 bases between. The CDR3 loop spans 11 amino acids. The DNA for the CDR3 is TGTGCCAGTAGTATGTTTGATGAAGCTTTCTTT. It codes for CASSMFDEAFF.